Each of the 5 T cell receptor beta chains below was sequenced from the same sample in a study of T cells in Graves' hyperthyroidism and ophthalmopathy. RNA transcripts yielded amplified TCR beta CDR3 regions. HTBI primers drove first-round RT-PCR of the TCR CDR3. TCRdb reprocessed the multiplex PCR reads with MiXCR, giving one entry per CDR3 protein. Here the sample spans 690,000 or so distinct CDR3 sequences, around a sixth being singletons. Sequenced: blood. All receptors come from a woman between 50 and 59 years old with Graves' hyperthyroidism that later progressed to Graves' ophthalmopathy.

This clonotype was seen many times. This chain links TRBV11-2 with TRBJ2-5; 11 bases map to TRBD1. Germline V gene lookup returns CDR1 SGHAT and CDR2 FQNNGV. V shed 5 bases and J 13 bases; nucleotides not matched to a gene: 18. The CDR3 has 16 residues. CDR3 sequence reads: CASSPWTGGPLRSVYF. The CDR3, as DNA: TGTGCCAGCAGCCCTTGGACAGGGGGCCCTCTTCGGTCGGTGTACTTC.

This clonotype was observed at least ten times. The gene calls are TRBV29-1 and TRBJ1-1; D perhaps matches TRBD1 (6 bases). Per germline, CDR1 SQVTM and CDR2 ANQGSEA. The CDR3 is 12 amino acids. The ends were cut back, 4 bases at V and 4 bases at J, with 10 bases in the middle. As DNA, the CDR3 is TGCAGCGTTGGCAGGGGCGCCACTGAAGCTTTCTTT. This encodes CSVGRGATEAFF.

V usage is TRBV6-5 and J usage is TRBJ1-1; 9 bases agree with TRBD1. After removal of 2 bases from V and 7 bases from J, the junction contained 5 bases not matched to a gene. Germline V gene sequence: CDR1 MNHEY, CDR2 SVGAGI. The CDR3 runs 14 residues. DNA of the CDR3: TGTGCCAGCAGTTACACAGGGGGCAGTGGTGAAGCTTTCTTT. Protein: CASSYTGGSGEAFF.

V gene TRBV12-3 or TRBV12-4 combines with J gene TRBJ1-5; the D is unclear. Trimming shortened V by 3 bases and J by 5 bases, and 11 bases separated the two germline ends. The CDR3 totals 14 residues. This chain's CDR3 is CASSFRVRDQPQHF. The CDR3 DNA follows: TGTGCCAGCAGTTTCCGAGTAAGGGATCAGCCCCAGCATTTT.

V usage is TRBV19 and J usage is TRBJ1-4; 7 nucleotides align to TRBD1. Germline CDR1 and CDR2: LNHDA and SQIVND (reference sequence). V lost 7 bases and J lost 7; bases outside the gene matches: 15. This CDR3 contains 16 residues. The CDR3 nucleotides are TGTGCCAGTATGCCGGGGACAGCCGACCCGACTGAAAAACTGTTTTTT. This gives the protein CASMPGTADPTEKLFF.